This is a list of T cell receptor beta chains from one sample in a study of T cell repertoires in cytomegalovirus infection. Each CDR3 protein gets one entry after TCRdb re-called the reads with MiXCR. Found here are more than 250,000 distinct CDR3 sequences, about 25% of them singletons; the top ten hold about 14%. These receptors have no identified antigens. The input for sequencing was cultured PBMCs, taken from culture after CMV antigen stimulation. These receptor sequences come from a human donor in good health (CMV status not recorded). Some clones in this sample may be carry-over from other donors' samples. The CDR3 runs from the conserved cysteine through the conserved F or W. D genes are given only for firm matches. A clone size is listed for some rows: how often the clone was seen (once, few, many), or a class if it is expanded.

J gene,V gene,clone size,D gene,CDR3 protein,CDR3 DNA
TRBJ1-1,TRBV6-1,few,.,CASSIHRDTEAFF,TGTGCCAGCAGTATCCACAGGGACACTGAAGCTTTCTTT
TRBJ1-1,TRBV7-9,few,.,CASSFPLGNTEAFF,TGTGCCAGCAGCTTCCCCCTGGGGAACACTGAAGCTTTCTTT
TRBJ1-5,TRBV6-2/TRBV6-3,.,.,CASSPGRVGWDQPQHF,TGTGCCAGCAGTCCCGGGCGTGTGGGTTGGGATCAGCCCCAGCATTTT
TRBJ2-3,TRBV27,.,.,CACSRKSTDTQYF,TGTGCCTGCTCGCGGAAAAGCACAGATACGCAGTATTTT
TRBJ2-1,TRBV20-1,.,TRBD2,CSARDRKLAANEQFF,TGCAGTGCTAGAGATAGGAAACTAGCGGCCAATGAGCAGTTCTTC
TRBJ1-5,TRBV19,.,TRBD1,CASNRQGANQPQHF,TGTGCCAGTAATAGACAGGGGGCGAATCAGCCCCAGCATTTT
TRBJ1-5,TRBV10-3,few,.,CAIGNEQRGQPQHF,TGTGCCATCGGGAATGAACAGCGCGGTCAGCCCCAGCATTTT
TRBJ2-1,TRBV9,.,TRBD2,CASSVTSGRGWNEQFF,TGTGCCAGCAGCGTCACTAGCGGGAGGGGGTGGAATGAGCAGTTCTTC
TRBJ1-5,TRBV12-3/TRBV12-4,.,TRBD1,CASSRQGQPQHF,TGTGCCAGCAGCAGACAGGGTCAGCCCCAGCATTTT
TRBJ2-5,TRBV7-6,few,TRBD1,CASSLGTGTAETQYF,TGTGCCAGCAGCTTGGGGACAGGGACTGCCGAGACCCAGTACTTC
TRBJ2-1,TRBV7-2,few,TRBD1,CASSLEDGTGSYNEQFF,TGTGCCAGCAGCTTAGAAGATGGGACAGGGAGCTACAATGAGCAGTTCTTC
TRBJ2-5,TRBV12-5,.,.,CASGPHQETQYF,TGTGCTAGTGGTCCACACCAAGAGACCCAGTACTTC
TRBJ2-7,TRBV30,.,TRBD1,CAWSVRQGWYEQYF,TGTGCCTGGAGTGTACGACAGGGATGGTACGAGCAGTACTTC
TRBJ2-7,TRBV27,many,TRBD2,CASRLTSERVSYEQYF,TGTGCCAGCAGGCTGACTAGCGAGAGGGTTTCCTACGAGCAGTACTTC
TRBJ1-1,TRBV7-9,.,.,CASSVIKRNTEAFF,TGTGCCAGCAGCGTGATAAAACGTAACACTGAAGCTTTCTTT
TRBJ2-3,TRBV7-3,many,TRBD2,CASSRSGSGTDTQYF,TGTGCCAGCAGCCGAAGCGGGAGCGGAACAGATACGCAGTATTTT
TRBJ2-2,TRBV4-2,few,.,CASSHSYAGELFF,TGTGCCAGCAGCCACAGCTACGCCGGGGAGCTGTTTTTT
TRBJ1-4,TRBV7-9,few,TRBD1,CASSFTGVEKLFF,TGTGCCAGCAGCTTCACAGGGGTCGAAAAACTGTTTTTT
TRBJ2-4,TRBV10-2,few,.,CASSESGHLAIQYF,TGCGCCAGCAGTGAGTCCGGCCATTTAGCTATTCAGTACTTC
TRBJ1-1,TRBV20-1,.,.,CSASRQLNTEAFF,TGCAGTGCTAGCCGACAACTGAACACTGAAGCTTTCTTT
TRBJ2-1,TRBV5-5,many,.,CASSLGPSSYNEQFF,TGTGCCAGCAGCTTGGGGCCTTCCTCCTACAATGAGCAGTTCTTC
TRBJ2-3,TRBV24-1,many,TRBD1,CATSESGTGVSTDTQYF,TGTGCCACCAGTGAATCCGGGACAGGGGTCAGCACAGATACGCAGTATTTT
TRBJ2-3,TRBV29-1,.,.,CSVTPQKGIGSSTDTQYF,TGCAGCGTTACCCCACAAAAGGGGATCGGATCTAGCACAGATACGCAGTATTTT
TRBJ1-5,TRBV7-2,many,.,CASSLRTGYSNQPQHF,TGTGCCAGCAGCTTGCGCACAGGTTATAGCAATCAGCCCCAGCATTTT
TRBJ2-5,TRBV7-2,many,TRBD1,CASSLAGQGQETQYF,TGTGCCAGCAGCTTAGCTGGACAGGGCCAAGAGACCCAGTACTTC
TRBJ2-2,TRBV2,many,.,CASSEVVTGELFF,TGTGCCAGCAGTGAAGTCGTCACCGGGGAGCTGTTTTTT
TRBJ2-7,TRBV7-9,few,TRBD2,CASSTGRGDEQYF,TGTGCCAGCAGCACCGGTCGGGGGGACGAGCAGTACTTC
TRBJ2-1,TRBV7-9,.,TRBD2,CASSTSGLPSSYNEQFF,TGTGCCAGCAGCACCTCGGGACTACCCAGCTCCTACAATGAGCAGTTCTTC
TRBJ2-3,TRBV3-1,.,TRBD1,CASSKEPGTESGTQYF,TGTGCCAGTTCCAAAGAGCCCGGGACAGAATCGGGAACGCAGTATTTT
TRBJ2-3,TRBV6-2/TRBV6-3,.,.,CASAKSNTQYF,TGTGCCAGCGCCAAAAGTAATACGCAGTATTTT
TRBJ2-5,TRBV11-2,.,.,CASSTGSLRETQYF,TGTGCCAGCAGCACTGGTAGCCTGAGAGAGACCCAGTACTTC
TRBJ2-6,TRBV7-9,.,.,CASSRAGTAVLTF,TGTGCCAGCAGTCGAGCCGGGACCGCCGTCCTGACTTTC
TRBJ2-7,TRBV6-2/TRBV6-3,.,TRBD1,CASRGQGTSSYEQYF,TGTGCCAGCAGAGGACAGGGGACAAGCTCCTACGAGCAGTACTTC
TRBJ2-7,TRBV5-6,.,TRBD1,CASSPRTDRGRSF,TGTGCCAGCAGCCCCAGAACCGACAGGGGCCGGAGTTTC
TRBJ1-2,TRBV10-3,.,.,CAISEDGAARSYGYTF,TGTGCCATCAGTGAGGATGGGGCAGCCAGAAGCTATGGCTACACCTTC
TRBJ1-2,TRBV28,few,TRBD1,CASSRGTDPWGYTF,TGTGCCAGCAGCCGAGGGACAGACCCCTGGGGCTACACCTTC
TRBJ2-7,TRBV20-1,.,TRBD2,CSASEGLAVLAQYF,TGCAGTGCTAGCGAGGGACTAGCGGTCCTCGCCCAGTACTTC
TRBJ1-2,TRBV7-9,many,TRBD1,CASSLDDRVGYGYTF,TGTGCCAGCAGCTTAGACGACAGGGTTGGGTATGGCTACACCTTC
TRBJ1-1,TRBV10-3,few,.,CAISQGSTEAFF,TGTGCCATCAGTCAGGGGAGTACTGAAGCTTTCTTT
TRBJ2-3,TRBV7-9,many,.,CASSSTGTQYF,TGTGCCAGCAGCTCGACCGGGACGCAGTATTTT
TRBJ2-3,TRBV12-3/TRBV12-4,.,TRBD2,CASSLSGDETQYF,TGTGCCAGCAGTTTGAGCGGGGATGAGACGCAGTATTTT
TRBJ1-2,TRBV4-3,once,.,CASSQVGAGKGYTF,TGCGCCAGCAGCCAAGTTGGGGCAGGGAAGGGCTACACCTTC
TRBJ2-5,TRBV7-9,many,.,CASRMGRFVTQYF,TGTGCCAGCAGAATGGGACGTTTTGTGACCCAGTACTTC
TRBJ2-4,TRBV6-2/TRBV6-3,.,TRBD1,CASSRRGPKNIQYF,TGTGCCAGCAGTCGCAGGGGGCCCAAAAACATTCAGTACTTC
TRBJ2-2,TRBV10-3,.,TRBD2,CAISESLTSGSPGELFF,TGTGCCATCAGTGAATCATTGACTAGCGGGAGTCCAGGGGAGCTGTTTTTT
TRBJ2-4,TRBV5-1,.,TRBD2,CASRRTSGGKNIQYF,TGCGCCAGCAGAAGGACTAGCGGGGGGAAAAACATTCAGTACTTC
TRBJ2-1,TRBV29-1,.,.,CSTNPGKAGEQFF,TGCAGCACCAACCCAGGGAAGGCCGGTGAGCAGTTCTTC
TRBJ1-1,TRBV6-5,.,.,CASSYSVGAEAFF,TGTGCCAGCAGTTACAGTGTCGGGGCTGAAGCTTTCTTT
TRBJ2-1,TRBV7-8,many,.,CASSKRPERGYNEQFF,TGTGCCAGCAGCAAGCGGCCCGAGAGGGGGTACAATGAGCAGTTCTTC
TRBJ2-1,TRBV7-2,few,TRBD2,CASNRPGLAGVKVYNEQFF,TGTGCCAGCAACCGTCCCGGACTAGCGGGAGTAAAAGTCTACAATGAGCAGTTCTTC
TRBJ1-2,TRBV29-1,.,.,CSVRTQNYGYTF,TGCAGCGTAAGGACTCAAAACTATGGCTACACCTTC
TRBJ2-5,TRBV10-3,few,TRBD2,CAIRVTSGSSETQYF,TGTGCCATCAGAGTGACTAGCGGGAGTTCAGAGACCCAGTACTTC
TRBJ2-5,TRBV9,few,TRBD2,CASSVGVASGRSGETQYF,TGTGCCAGCAGCGTTGGAGTTGCTAGCGGGAGGTCCGGGGAGACCCAGTACTTC
TRBJ2-5,TRBV7-8,.,TRBD1,CASRGRIVTGRGETQYF,TGTGCCAGCAGAGGTCGGATAGTGACAGGGAGAGGTGAGACCCAGTACTTC
TRBJ2-1,TRBV5-4,few,TRBD2,CASSLAAGGPYNEQFF,TGTGCCAGCAGCTTGGCCGCGGGAGGGCCCTACAATGAGCAGTTCTTC
TRBJ2-1,TRBV6-6,.,TRBD2,CASSYPRTSYEQFF,TGTGCCAGCAGCTACCCGAGGACTAGTTATGAGCAGTTCTTC